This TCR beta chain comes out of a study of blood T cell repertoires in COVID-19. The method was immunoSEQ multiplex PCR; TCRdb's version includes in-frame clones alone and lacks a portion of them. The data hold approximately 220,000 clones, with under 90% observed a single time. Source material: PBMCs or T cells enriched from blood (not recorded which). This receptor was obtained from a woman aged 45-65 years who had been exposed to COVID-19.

CDR3 region: CASSQGTSGGVSTDTQYF. CDR3 DNA: TGTGCCAGCAGCCAAGGGACTAGCGGGGGGGTAAGCACAGATACGCAGTATTTT. V gene TRBV7-9 combines with J gene TRBJ2-3; TRBD2 agrees at 16 bases. The J segment lost 0 bases and the V segment lost 5 bases, leaving 5 bases of the junction unmatched. This CDR3 has 18 amino acids. CDR1 and CDR2 from the germline V gene are SEHNR and FQNEAQ (reference sequence).